These 29 T cell receptor beta chains were all obtained from the same sample, sequenced in a study of cytomegalovirus exposure and HLA in healthy donors. The PCR had 60 Vbeta and 13 Jbeta primers. TCRdb keeps only in-frame clones here, not all; method: immunoSEQ multiplex PCR. The data show a few hundred thousand clones, 82% seen once. Specimen: PBMCs. These receptors came from a woman aged 40 to 50 in good health and CMV-seronegative.

The chain is built from TRBV14 and TRBJ1-2; D call uncertain. CDR1 is SGHDN and CDR2 is FVKESK in the germline V gene. The CDR3 runs to 13 residues. V was shortened by 1 base and J by 3 bases, with 6 bases between the two germline ends. The CDR3 is CASSQGLYYGYTF. For the CDR3, the DNA is TGTGCCAGCAGCCAAGGGCTTTACTATGGCTACACCTTC.

The chain employs TRBV7-9 and TRBJ2-6; D is possibly TRBD1 (5 bases). The CDR3 extends over 15 amino acids. Germline CDR1 SEHNR, CDR2 FQNEAQ (reference sequence). The V and J ends lost 2 bases and 1 base respectively, with 6 bases between them. The CDR3 DNA reads TGTGCCAGCAGCTTAAGGGGTTCTGGGGCCAACGTCCTGACTTTC. As protein: CASSLRGSGANVLTF. Supplemented by reference TRBV7-9 and TRBJ2-6, the full variable domain reads DTGVSQNPRHKITKRGQNVTFRCDPISEHNRLYWYRQTLGQGPEFLTYFQNEAQLEKSRLLSDRFSAERPKGSFSTLEIQRTEQGDSAMYLCASSLRGSGANVLTFGAGSRLTVL.

Regarding this clone: In the same sample, other DNA sequences code for this CDR3. The rearrangement uses TRBV9 and TRBJ1-4; D perhaps matches TRBD1 (5 bases). Deletions cut 4 bases from V and 5 bases from J, with 9 bases between. The germline gives CDR1 SGDLS, CDR2 YYNGEE. The CDR3 runs to 13 residues. CDR3 loop: CASSPGGNEKLFF. As DNA, the CDR3 is TGTGCCAGCAGCCCCGGGGGGAATGAAAAACTGTTTTTT.

A single count supports this clone. The chain links TRBV5-1 to TRBJ2-5, with D possibly TRBD2 on 6 matching bases. Between the trimmed V and J ends, which lost 2 bases and 3 bases, there was a span of 8 bases. The V gene's germline CDR1 is SGHRS and CDR2 YFSETQ. The CDR3 extends over 13 amino acids. The CDR3 nucleotides read TGCGCCAGCAGCTTCACGGGGGAAGAGACCCAGTACTTC. Translation gives CASSFTGEETQYF.

The chain uses TRBV11-3 and TRBJ1-2; D call uncertain. V lost 4 bases and J 13 bases, leaving 16 bases between the germline ends. The CDR3 length is 12 residues. The germline V gene encodes CDR1 SGHNT and CDR2 YENEEA. CDR3 region: CASSSPPGLSTF. CDR3 DNA sequence: TGTGCCAGCAGCTCCCCGCCGGGGTTGAGCACCTTC.

The chain joins TRBV19 to TRBJ2-2; weak D call: TRBD2 (6 bases). V lost 5 bases, J lost 5 bases, and 12 bases lay in between. Per germline, CDR1 LNHDA and CDR2 SQIVND (reference sequence). The CDR3 is 14 residues long. Here the CDR3 reads CASSPSGDTGELFF. As DNA, the CDR3 is TGTGCCAGTAGTCCCTCGGGGGATACCGGGGAGCTGTTTTTT.

The genes are TRBV7-9 and TRBJ1-1; D unresolved. Germline assignment: CDR1 SEHNR and CDR2 FQNEAQ (reference sequence). The CDR3 spans 13 residues. V was cut by 1 base and J by 6 bases, with 9 bases left in between. CDR3 DNA sequence: TGTGCCAGCAGCTTAGGGCCAGTCCCTGAAGCTTTCTTT. Translation gives CASSLGPVPEAFF.

The CDR3 here is CASSREGYGYTF. The CDR3 DNA follows: TGTGCCAGCAGCCGGGAGGGCTATGGCTACACCTTC. The rearrangement links TRBV6-5 to TRBJ1-2; no clear D. The CDR3 contains 12 residues. The germline gives CDR1 MNHEY, CDR2 SVGAGI. Trimming removed 6 bases at V and 4 bases at J, with 9 bases between.

Concerning this clone itself: The same CDR3 is also encoded by other DNA sequences in this sample. The J gene is TRBJ2-3, the V gene TRBV11-3; TRBD2 matches 13 bases. The CDR3 has 16 residues. After removal of 3 bases from V and 6 bases from J, the junction contained 6 bases not matched to a gene. Germline V lookup: CDR1 SGHNT, CDR2 YENEEA. Here the CDR3 reads CASSLRLAGGRDTQYF. The CDR3 DNA is TGTGCCAGCAGCTTGAGACTAGCGGGAGGTCGGGATACGCAGTATTTT.

The chain recombines TRBV20-1 with TRBJ1-6; D not resolved. CDR1 is DFQATT and CDR2 is SNEGSKA in the germline V gene (reference sequence). The CDR3 is made up of 11 amino acids. The ends were cut back, 2 bases at V and 13 bases at J, with 9 bases in the middle. The CDR3 is CSARPGGPLHF. CDR3 DNA sequence: TGCAGTGCTAGACCTGGCGGGCCCCTCCACTTT.

The chain combines TRBV11-3 with TRBJ1-4; 7 bases are shared with TRBD1. The CDR3 has 12 residues. The trim removed 4 bases at V and 8 bases at J, leaving 1 base unmatched. Germline lookup yields CDR1 SGHNT and CDR2 YENEEA. CDR3 sequence: CASSWDREKLFF. In nucleotides, the CDR3 is TGTGCCAGCAGCTGGGACAGAGAAAAACTGTTTTTT.

This rearrangement joins TRBV15 to TRBJ2-6, with D possibly matching TRBD2 (5 bases). Germline CDR1 is LNHNV and CDR2 is YYDKDF (reference sequence). V was pared by 0 bases and J by 0 bases, with 12 bases between. CDR3 length: 18 residues. CDR3 in DNA: TGTGCCACCAGCAGAGATCGGGGAGCCCCCTCTGGGGCCAACGTCCTGACTTTC. Translation: CATSRDRGAPSGANVLTF.

V is TRBV2 and J is TRBJ2-2; no reliable D call. Germline CDR1 reads SNHLY; CDR2 reads FYNNEI. The length of the CDR3 is 12 residues. The germline V and J ends were trimmed by 9 bases and 0 bases, with 5 bases remaining between them. The CDR3 sequence: CASSTNTGELFF. In DNA form, the CDR3 reads TGTGCCAGTTCAACGAACACCGGGGAGCTGTTTTTT.

The CDR3 region has the DNA TGCAGCGTATTGGGGGGGTACGAGCAGTACTTC. This translates into CSVLGGYEQYF. J is TRBJ2-5 and V is TRBV29-1, with 7 bases fitting TRBD2. The DNA end is more similar to TRBJ2-7, so the J call may be wrong. From germline, CDR1 is SQVTM and CDR2 ANQGSEA. This CDR3 has 11 amino acids.

CDR3 sequence (DNA): TGTGCCAGCAGCTCCCATGGGAGGGATTCGGCTGAAGCTTTCTTT. Translated, it gives CASSSHGRDSAEAFF. This chain links TRBV7-2 with TRBJ1-1; D unresolved. Germline V gene data show CDR1 as SGHTA and CDR2 as FQGNSA. This CDR3 has 15 amino acids. Trimming took 4 bases from V and 6 from J, leaving 18 bases between them.

The chain combines TRBV28 with TRBJ2-1, with 7 bases identical to TRBD1. Germline V gene sequence: CDR1 MDHEN, CDR2 SYDVKM. V shed 5 bases, J shed 13 bases, and the junction held 5 bases outside the gene matches. This CDR3 is 11 amino acids long. CDR3 residues: CASSTNRGQFF. The CDR3 DNA sequence: TGTGCCAGCAGTACAAACAGGGGACAGTTCTTC.

The V gene is TRBV9, the J gene TRBJ1-2; 7 positions match TRBD1. Per germline, CDR1 SGDLS and CDR2 YYNGEE. V lost 3 bases and J lost 6; bases outside the gene matches: 14. This CDR3 has 16 residues. CDR3 coding DNA: TGTGCCAGCAGCGCAATCAGTGACAGGGCCGGGGATGGCTACACCTTC. Its protein is CASSAISDRAGDGYTF.

This sequence joins TRBV29-1 and TRBJ2-7; D gene ambiguous. Per the germline V gene, CDR1 is SQVTM and CDR2 is ANQGSEA. CDR3 length: 12 residues. V gave up 4 bases and J gave up 2 bases, with 9 bases separating them. Written as DNA, the CDR3 is TGCAGCGTTGTAGCACCTACCTACGAGCAGTACTTC. As protein: CSVVAPTYEQYF.

V is TRBV27 and J is TRBJ2-2; TRBD1 matches 11 bases. The ends lost 6 bases at V and 7 bases at J; junction bases unmatched: 7. Germline V gene data show CDR1 as MNHEY and CDR2 as SMNVEV (reference sequence). CDR3 size: 15 residues. The CDR3 DNA reads as TGTGCCAGCAGATCAGCCGGGACAGGGGGCGGGGAGCTGTTTTTT. Protein sequence: CASRSAGTGGGELFF.

CDR3 nucleotides: TGTGCCAGCAGCTTAGGACAGGGAAATTCACCCCTCCACTTT. Protein product: CASSLGQGNSPLHF. J is TRBJ1-6 and V is TRBV11-3; 7 positions agree with TRBD1. Germline V CDR1 and CDR2: SGHNT, YENEEA. The J segment lost 7 bases and the V segment lost 1 base, leaving 1 base of the junction unmatched. This CDR3 region has 14 residues.

This clone occurred a few times. This chain connects TRBV5-6 to TRBJ2-3, with a weak D call TRBD1 (5 bases). Trimming removed 4 bases from V and 4 bases from J, with 10 bases in between. CDR3 length equals 13 residues. Germline loops: CDR1 SGHDT, CDR2 YYEEEE. DNA for the CDR3: TGTGCCAGCAGCCTAACACAGGCAGATACGCAGTATTTT. This encodes CASSLTQADTQYF. The whole variable domain, remainder taken from reference TRBV5-6 and TRBJ2-3, is DAGVTQSPTHLIKTRGQQVTLRCSPKSGHDTVSWYQQALGQGPQFIFQYYEEEERQRGNFPDRFSGHQFPNYSSELNVNALLLGDSALYLCASSLTQADTQYFGPGTRLTVL.

V gene TRBV19 combines with J gene TRBJ1-2, with TRBD1 identical over 10 bases. The V gene end was trimmed by 3 bases and the J gene end by 7 bases; junction bases not matched to a gene: 5. The CDR3 covers 14 residues. The germline V gene encodes CDR1 LNHDA and CDR2 SQIVND (reference sequence). The CDR3, as DNA: TGTGCCAGTAGTATTAGGACAGGGGGGAGTGGCTACACCTTC. Its protein product is CASSIRTGGSGYTF.

The chain uses TRBV19 and TRBJ2-7, with D possibly matching TRBD1 (6 bases). The V gene's germline CDR1 is LNHDA and CDR2 SQIVND (reference sequence). The CDR3 has 15 amino acids. Trimming pared 5 bases from V and 2 bases from J, leaving 16 bases between. CDR3 coding DNA: TGTGCCAGTAGTCAAATTCGACAGGCCGCCTACGAGCAGTACTTC. Amino acids: CASSQIRQAAYEQYF.

The chain combines TRBV28 with TRBJ1-1; D is possibly TRBD1 (6 bases). Between the trimmed V and J ends, which lost 2 bases and 0 bases, there was a span of 13 bases. Germline assignment: CDR1 MDHEN and CDR2 SYDVKM. CDR3 length equals 16 residues. The DNA of the CDR3 is TGTGCCAGCAGTTTAAGCTTTGGGGACATGAACACTGAAGCTTTCTTT. This codes for CASSLSFGDMNTEAFF.

The CDR3 bases are TGTGCCTGGAGTGTACACGGCTCGGGAGAGCAGTACTTC. Its protein is CAWSVHGSGEQYF. V gene TRBV30 combines with J gene TRBJ2-7, with a tentative D call TRBD2 (5 bases). V was shortened by 0 bases and J by 7 bases, with 13 bases between the two germline ends. CDR1 is GTSNPN, CDR2 SVGIG, per germline (reference sequence). CDR3 size: 13 residues.

The V gene is TRBV29-1, the J gene TRBJ1-2, with 8 bases fitting TRBD1. The CDR3 runs 13 residues. J lost 3 bases, V lost 6 bases, and 6 bases had no gene match. Germline CDR1 is SQVTM and CDR2 is ANQGSEA. CDR3 region: CSVATGEDYGYTF. CDR3 bases: TGCAGCGTCGCGACAGGGGAGGACTATGGCTACACCTTC.

The chain has TRBV5-4 and TRBJ2-3; perhaps TRBD2 as D (7 bases). The CDR3 loop spans 15 amino acids. From germline, CDR1 is SGHNT and CDR2 YYREEE (reference sequence). With 4 bases removed from V and 1 base from J, the gap between germline ends came to 13 bases. The CDR3 loop reads CASSAGGAGTDTQYF. The CDR3, as DNA: TGTGCCAGCAGCGCTGGGGGGGCCGGCACAGATACGCAGTATTTT.

This clone appeared a few times. This rearrangement joins TRBV6-1 to TRBJ1-3, with D maybe TRBD1 (6 bases). The ends were cut back, 2 bases at V and 8 bases at J, with 16 bases in the middle. The V gene's germline CDR1 is MNHNS and CDR2 SASEGT. CDR3 length equals 15 residues. The CDR3 region is CASSEWNREGDTIYF. CDR3 sequence (DNA): TGTGCCAGCAGTGAATGGAACAGGGAGGGGGACACCATATATTTT.

V is TRBV23-1 and J is TRBJ1-2; 9 bases are shared with TRBD1. TRBV23-1 is placed among ORFs of uncertain function. CDR3 length: 15 amino acids. With V trimmed by 6 bases and J by 2 bases, 7 bases remained unmatched. CDR3 DNA sequence: TGCGCCAGCAGACCACGGGACAGGGCCAACTATGGCTACACCTTC. Its translation is CASRPRDRANYGYTF.